The present T cell receptor beta chain was sequenced within a study of cytomegalovirus exposure and HLA in healthy donors. Background on the study: The 90 to 150 validation repertoires and the approximately 690 first-cohort repertoires shared a platform, a later analysis reported. Study observations and caveats: The tendency of first-cohort TCR clusters to co-occur in the 120 validation repertoires was identified by a subsequent analysis. Among the CMV-associated chains, a few were confirmed in vitro as specific for CMV antigens.

Sequencing used immunoSEQ multiplex PCR; TCRdb keeps in-frame clones, though not all of them. The table lists some 90,000 clones, roughly 96% of them singletons. CDR1 is LGHNA, CDR2 YNFKEQ, per germline. This CDR3 has 21 amino acids. Trimming removed 4 bases from V and 1 base from J; junction bases left unmatched: 17. Turning to this clone: The target antigen is unknown.

From the approximately 120-subject validation cohort, which was separate from the approximately 670-subject first cohort, the donors were drawn. This clonotype was obtained from a man aged 18 to 29 in good health and CMV-seronegative. The rearrangement links TRBV4-2 to TRBJ2-3; the match to TRBD2 covers 13 bases. The specimen was PBMCs. CDR3 in amino acids: CASSLEGRTSGRARGTDTQYF. CDR3 coding DNA: TGTGCCAGCAGCCTCGAGGGACGTACTAGCGGGAGGGCCAGGGGCACAGATACGCAGTATTTT.